Following are 26 T cell receptor beta chains from one sample sequenced in a study of blood T cell repertoires in COVID-19. Assay: immunoSEQ multiplex PCR; the TCRdb copy retains only in-frame clones and omits some. The table has about 230,000 clones, roughly 83% seen once. Sequencing was done on a sample of peripheral blood. These receptors all stem from a woman in her seventies with active or convalescent COVID-19.

This clone has at least ten counts. The chain has TRBV5-1 and TRBJ1-1; D unclear. The CDR3 extends over 11 amino acids. The V and J ends lost 2 bases and 4 bases respectively, with 3 bases between them. CDR1 is SGHRS, CDR2 YFSETQ, per germline. The CDR3 region is CASSFGTEAFF. CDR3 sequence (DNA): TGCGCCAGCAGCTTCGGCACTGAAGCTTTCTTT.

This rearrangement joins TRBV30 to TRBJ1-2, with D perhaps TRBD1 (5 bases). CDR1 is GTSNPN and CDR2 is SVGIG in the germline V gene (reference sequence). The V end was cut by 1 base, the J end by 8 bases, with 17 bases between. CDR3 length: 14 residues. This CDR3 is CAWSGAGRMGGYTF. In DNA, the CDR3 is TGTGCCTGGAGTGGGGCAGGGCGGATGGGAGGCTACACCTTC.

This sequence joins TRBV2 and TRBJ1-4; TRBD1 is a possible D gene (5 bases). The germline CDR1 and CDR2 sequences are SNHLY and FYNNEI. V was cut by 4 bases and J by 6 bases, with 12 bases left in between. The CDR3 runs 14 residues. The DNA of the CDR3 is TGTGCCAGCAGTGGCAACCGGGGGGATGAAAAACTGTTTTTT. It codes for CASSGNRGDEKLFF.

The chain employs TRBV11-3 and TRBJ2-2, with D perhaps matching TRBD2 (7 bases). The length of the CDR3 is 13 residues. Germline-derived CDR1 and CDR2 are SGHNT and YENEEA. V was shortened by 8 bases and J by 2 bases, with 9 bases between the two germline ends. This CDR3 is CASGGGNTGELFF. CDR3 bases: TGTGCCAGCGGGGGGGGCAACACCGGGGAGCTGTTTTTT.

The sample holds a few counts of this clone. At one end the junction does not follow the germline gene, possibly because of a read error. V is TRBV28 and J is TRBJ1-6, with 9 bases fitting TRBD1. The CDR3 length is 14 residues. Looked up from germline, CDR1 is MDHEN and CDR2 is SYDVKM. The DNA of the CDR3 is TGTGCCAGCAGCACCCAGGGACAGGGCCCGATACATCCCTTT. Translation gives CASSTQGQGPIHPF. Looking up the rest from reference TRBV28 and TRBJ1-6 gives the full variable domain: DVKVTQSSRYLVKRTGEKVFLECVQDMDHENMFWYRQDPGLGLRLIYFSYDVKMKEKGDIPEGYSVSREKKERFSLILESASTNQTSMYLCASSTQGQGPIHPFGNGTRLTVT.

The count of this clone is one. The chain recombines TRBV19 with TRBJ1-2; 7 bases agree with TRBD1. Per germline, CDR1 LNHDA and CDR2 SQIVND (reference sequence). This CDR3 spans 15 amino acids. The V and J ends lost 7 bases and 6 bases, in that order; junction bases with no gene match: 14. CDR3 residues: CASNQVAAGGHGYTF. CDR3 DNA: TGTGCCAGTAATCAAGTCGCCGCAGGGGGGCATGGCTACACCTTC.

The chain has TRBV15 and TRBJ2-3, with D maybe TRBD2 (5 bases). V gave up 3 bases and J gave up 0 bases, with 16 bases separating them. CDR3 length: 17 amino acids. CDR1 is LNHNV, CDR2 YYDKDF, per germline (reference sequence). The DNA for the CDR3 is TGTGCCACCAGCAGGACCCCCCATAGCGTGAGCACAGATACGCAGTATTTT. Translating gives CATSRTPHSVSTDTQYF. The full variable domain, completed using reference TRBV15 and TRBJ2-3, is DAMVIQNPRYQVTQFGKPVTLSCSQTLNHNVMYWYQQKSSQAPKLLFHYYDKDFNNEADTPDNFQSRRPNTSFCFLDIRSPGLGDTAMYLCATSRTPHSVSTDTQYFGPGTRLTVL.

The J gene is TRBJ2-7, the V gene TRBV29-1; maybe TRBD1 (5 bases). The V and J ends lost 1 base and 4 bases respectively, with 8 bases between them. CDR1 and CDR2 from the germline V gene are SQVTM and ANQGSEA. The CDR3 sequence is 12 residues long. In nucleotides, the CDR3 is TGCAGCGTTGAAGCGGCAGGGTACGAGCAGTACTTC. It yields the protein CSVEAAGYEQYF.

This rearrangement joins TRBV18 to TRBJ1-1; 7 positions match TRBD1. Germline CDR1 KGHSH, CDR2 LQKENI. This CDR3 contains 13 residues. V shed 6 bases and J 0 bases; nucleotides not matched to a gene: 1. CDR3 loop: CASSGQMNTEAFF. Written as DNA, the CDR3 is TGTGCCAGCTCGGGACAGATGAACACTGAAGCTTTCTTT.

With regard to this clone: Other DNA sequences in the sample encode the same CDR3. The rearrangement links TRBV12-3 or TRBV12-4 to TRBJ2-3; D ambiguous. V lost 5 bases, J lost 2 bases, and 5 bases lay in between. This CDR3 region has 12 residues. The CDR3, as DNA: TGTGCCAGCAGTCCCAACACAGATACGCAGTATTTT. This codes for CASSPNTDTQYF.

The V call is TRBV4-1, the J call TRBJ2-2; D may be TRBD2 (6 bases). Germline-derived CDR1 and CDR2 are MGHRA and YSYEKL. The CDR3 extends over 15 amino acids. Trimming shortened V by 7 bases and J by 6 bases, and 18 bases separated the two germline ends. CDR3 bases: TGCGCCAGCAACACCCCCCTCGCGGGATCCGGGGAGCTGTTTTTT. It is translated as CASNTPLAGSGELFF.

V is TRBV5-1 and J is TRBJ1-5; D possibly corresponds to TRBD1 (6 bases). The germline CDR1 and CDR2 sequences are SGHRS and YFSETQ. The CDR3 loop spans 12 amino acids. V shed 5 bases and J shed 5 bases, with 8 bases lying between them. CDR3 nucleotides: TGCGCCAGCAGGGACAGCGATCAGCCCCAGCATTTT. It specifies CASRDSDQPQHF.

This clone occurred once. V and J are TRBV11-2 and TRBJ1-2; D uncertain. The CDR3 extends over 13 amino acids. Per germline, CDR1 SGHAT and CDR2 FQNNGV. Between the trimmed V and J ends, which lost 1 base and 4 bases, there was a span of 7 bases. CDR3 sequence (DNA): TGTGCCAGCAGCTTAGCGAGCGGCTATGGCTACACCTTC. Its protein is CASSLASGYGYTF.

The V and J genes are TRBV28 and TRBJ1-4, with TRBD1 matching over 8 bases. CDR3 length equals 17 residues. Trimming cost V 6 bases and J 8 bases; bases outside gene matches: 17. Germline V gene sequence: CDR1 MDHEN, CDR2 SYDVKM. The CDR3 protein is CASRSKTGGTNSEKLFF. In nucleotides, the CDR3 is TGTGCCAGCAGATCAAAAACAGGGGGGACTAATTCGGAAAAACTGTTTTTT.

In this sample, this clone turned up a few times. This sequence joins TRBV12-3 or TRBV12-4 and TRBJ1-1; the D gene is possibly TRBD1 (5 bases). The V end lost 6 bases, the J end lost 1 base, and 6 bases lay between the germline ends. There are 12 residues in the CDR3. The CDR3 sequence is CASRQGNTEAFF. As DNA, the CDR3 is TGTGCCAGCAGGCAGGGGAACACTGAAGCTTTCTTT.

The chain is built from TRBV6-5 and TRBJ1-1; TRBD1 might be the D (6 bases). V was clipped by 7 bases and J by 4 bases, with 16 bases between them. Germline CDR1 reads MNHEY; CDR2 reads SVGAGI. The CDR3 consists of 14 residues. The CDR3 loop reads CASKIQGPGTEAFF. In DNA, the CDR3 is TGTGCCAGCAAAATCCAGGGGCCCGGCACTGAAGCTTTCTTT.

The V gene is TRBV6-6, the J gene TRBJ1-3, with TRBD1 identical over 10 bases. With V trimmed by 0 bases and J by 8 bases, 4 bases remained unmatched. Germline loops: CDR1 MNHNY, CDR2 SVGAGI (reference sequence). The CDR3 loop spans 15 amino acids. This CDR3 is CASSYSTGGKDTIYF. The CDR3 DNA follows: TGTGCCAGCAGTTACTCGACAGGGGGCAAGGACACCATATATTTT.

The J gene is TRBJ2-7, the V gene TRBV28, with D uncertain. The length of the CDR3 is 10 residues. CDR1 MDHEN and CDR2 SYDVKM come from the germline V gene. The V gene lost 6 bases and the J gene lost 6 bases, with 6 bases spanning the gap. The CDR3: CASRASEQYF. The CDR3 DNA reads TGTGCCAGCAGGGCCAGCGAGCAGTACTTC. Full variable domain (missing parts from reference TRBV28 and TRBJ2-7): DVKVTQSSRYLVKRTGEKVFLECVQDMDHENMFWYRQDPGLGLRLIYFSYDVKMKEKGDIPEGYSVSREKKERFSLILESASTNQTSMYLCASRASEQYFGPGTRLTVT.

The chain carries TRBV19 and TRBJ2-2; 15 bases are shared with TRBD2. CDR1 is LNHDA, CDR2 SQIVND, per germline (reference sequence). CDR3 length: 16 amino acids. V shed 5 bases and J 7 bases; nucleotides not matched to a gene: 5. The DNA of the CDR3 is TGTGCCAGTAGTCGGACTAGCGGGAGGGCCGGCGGGGAGCTGTTTTTT. This encodes CASSRTSGRAGGELFF.

J is TRBJ1-1 and V is TRBV25-1, with no clear D. The germline V gene encodes CDR1 MGHDK and CDR2 SYGVNS. V was pared by 6 bases and J by 11 bases, with 13 bases between. The CDR3 consists of 11 residues. The CDR3 sequence is CASRFLHRAFF. The CDR3 region has the DNA TGTGCCAGCAGATTCCTTCATCGGGCTTTCTTT.

J is TRBJ2-7 and V is TRBV27; maybe TRBD2 (5 bases). Trimming stripped 6 bases from V and 2 bases from J, with 17 bases between. Per the germline V gene, CDR1 is MNHEY and CDR2 is SMNVEV (reference sequence). The CDR3 covers 15 residues. CDR3 nucleotide sequence: TGTGCCAGCAGACTCGGAGGCAGGTGGACCTACGAGCAGTACTTC. Its translation: CASRLGGRWTYEQYF.

This chain joins TRBV7-2 and TRBJ2-3; no firm D call. Germline CDR1 SGHTA, CDR2 FQGNSA. The CDR3 runs to 15 residues. Trimming removed 5 bases at V and 5 bases at J, with 17 bases between. CDR3 protein: CASSPLSRVGDTQYF. The CDR3 region has the DNA TGTGCCAGCAGCCCCCTTTCTCGGGTTGGAGATACGCAGTATTTT.

The chain carries TRBV2 and TRBJ1-2; a possible D gene is TRBD1 (6 bases). The CDR3 covers 12 residues. Germline V CDR1 and CDR2: SNHLY, FYNNEI. Between the trimmed V and J ends, which lost 5 bases and 6 bases, there was a span of 10 bases. The chain's CDR3 is CASSRGGDGYTF. Here the CDR3 DNA reads TGTGCCAGCAGTAGGGGGGGGGATGGCTACACCTTC.

The chain combines TRBV28 with TRBJ2-2; tentatively, D is TRBD1 (6 bases). Germline V gene lookup returns CDR1 MDHEN and CDR2 SYDVKM. CDR3 length: 13 residues. The V and J ends lost 6 bases and 3 bases respectively, with 8 bases between them. CDR3 nucleotide sequence: TGTGCCAGCAGACAGGGATACACCGGGGAGCTGTTTTTT. This translates into CASRQGYTGELFF.

The chain links TRBV28 to TRBJ1-4; D is uncertain. Germline CDR1 reads MDHEN; CDR2 reads SYDVKM. This CDR3 region has 16 residues. V dropped 6 bases and J dropped 0 bases, with 14 bases sitting between them. CDR3 DNA sequence: TGTGCCAGCAGCCTCCCTCCCGGTGCAACTAATGAAAAACTGTTTTTT. This gives the protein CASSLPPGATNEKLFF.

The chain links TRBV2 to TRBJ2-7, with TRBD1 matching 7 bases. The length of the CDR3 is 14 residues. V trimming: 3 bases; J trimming: 3 bases; junction bases outside the gene matches: 5. Looked up from germline, CDR1 is SNHLY and CDR2 is FYNNEI. The CDR3 coding sequence is TGTGCCAGCAGTGAGGATCCAGGGGGCTACGAGCAGTACTTC. It encodes CASSEDPGGYEQYF.